A single sample gave rise to the 21 T cell receptor beta chains below, sequenced in a study of cytomegalovirus exposure and HLA in healthy donors. Primers included in the PCR were 60 Vbeta and 13 Jbeta primers. The method was immunoSEQ multiplex PCR; TCRdb's version includes in-frame clones alone and lacks a portion of them. The sample shows roughly 200,000 clones, 60% to 85% of them seen only once. Sample: PBMCs. These receptor sequences come from a male donor in good health and CMV-seronegative.

The rearrangement joins TRBV7-2 to TRBJ1-1; 8 bases agree with TRBD1. CDR1 is SGHTA and CDR2 is FQGNSA in the germline V gene. The CDR3 is made up of 15 amino acids. V dropped 5 bases and J dropped 0; count of bases not matched to a gene: 5. The CDR3 region has the DNA TGTGCCAGCAGCAGACAGGGGAGGTTGAACACTGAAGCTTTCTTT. It specifies CASSRQGRLNTEAFF.

This clone was seen once. The J gene is TRBJ1-5, the V gene TRBV4-3; weak D call: TRBD1 (6 bases). V lost 4 bases and J lost 1, with 11 bases in between. Germline lookup yields CDR1 LGHNA and CDR2 YSLEER. There are 15 residues in the CDR3. The CDR3 sequence is CASSLGHASNQPQHF. In nucleotides, the CDR3 is TGCGCCAGCAGCCTGGGACACGCAAGCAATCAGCCCCAGCATTTT.

This clone was recorded once. The chain carries TRBV7-3 and TRBJ2-1; 7 nucleotides agree with TRBD2. The V segment lost 5 bases and the J segment 7 bases; nucleotides outside the gene matches: 8. From germline, CDR1 is SGHTA and CDR2 FQGTGA. This CDR3 comprises 14 residues. The CDR3 region is CASSPLRGGNEQFF. The CDR3 coding sequence is TGTGCCAGCAGCCCCCTGCGGGGAGGGAATGAGCAGTTCTTC.

This clone was seen a handful of times. This chain links TRBV4-1 with TRBJ2-5; D is perhaps TRBD2 (6 bases). This CDR3 has 16 amino acids. The germline V and J ends were trimmed by 2 bases and 3 bases, with 16 bases remaining between them. The germline gives CDR1 MGHRA, CDR2 YSYEKL. The CDR3 DNA sequence: TGCGCCAGCAGCCAAAGGGTAGCGGAGCTCAAAGAGACCCAGTACTTC. As protein: CASSQRVAELKETQYF.

The rearrangement joins TRBV7-9 to TRBJ2-3; 12 bases are a match to TRBD2. Per germline, CDR1 SEHNR and CDR2 FQNEAQ (reference sequence). This CDR3 is 14 amino acids long. V lost 5 bases, J lost 6 bases, and 3 bases stayed unmatched. The CDR3 spells CASSPSGGADTQYF. The CDR3 DNA sequence: TGTGCCAGCAGCCCTAGCGGGGGGGCGGATACGCAGTATTTT. Full variable domain (missing parts from reference TRBV7-9 and TRBJ2-3): DTGVSQNPRHKITKRGQNVTFRCDPISEHNRLYWYRQTLGQGPEFLTYFQNEAQLEKSRLLSDRFSAERPKGSFSTLEIQRTEQGDSAMYLCASSPSGGADTQYFGPGTRLTVL.

V gene TRBV1 combines with J gene TRBJ1-5; TRBD1, as called in the table, went unchecked against the DNA. TRBV1 is a recognized pseudogene. The CDR3 has 16 residues. CDR3 sequence: CTSSQKAGQGNQPQHF. The CDR3 coding sequence is TGCACCAGCAGCCAAAAGGCGGGACAGGGCAATCAGCCCCAGCATTTT.

The chain is built from TRBV28 and TRBJ2-3; 8 nucleotides agree with TRBD2. Germline V lookup: CDR1 MDHEN, CDR2 SYDVKM. CDR3 size: 14 residues. The trim removed 6 bases at V and 4 bases at J, leaving 6 bases unmatched. CDR3 region: CASSPRLAPDTQYF. CDR3 sequence (DNA): TGTGCCAGCAGCCCTCGACTAGCGCCAGATACGCAGTATTTT.

The chain combines TRBV19 with TRBJ1-5; no reliable D call. Trimming stripped 5 bases from V and 10 bases from J, with 21 bases between. Germline CDR1 reads LNHDA; CDR2 reads SQIVND (reference sequence). This CDR3 is 15 amino acids long. The CDR3 loop reads CASSDTWGSAGPQHF. CDR3 DNA sequence: TGTGCCAGTAGTGACACCTGGGGTTCGGCGGGTCCCCAGCATTTT.

This clone showed up just once. The chain uses TRBV18 and TRBJ2-2, with 8 bases that match TRBD1. The CDR3 contains 17 residues. Trimming removed 4 bases from V and 2 bases from J; junction bases left unmatched: 9. Germline CDR1 KGHSH, CDR2 LQKENI. CDR3 sequence: CASSLRTGILNTGELFF. In DNA, the CDR3 is TGTGCCAGCTCACTGCGGACAGGGATCCTTAACACCGGGGAGCTGTTTTTT.

CDR3: CASSSRQGVINYGYTF. The DNA for the CDR3 is TGTGCCAGCAGTTCTAGACAGGGGGTGATTAACTATGGCTACACCTTC. V is TRBV6-6 and J is TRBJ1-2; 9 bases map to TRBD1. This CDR3 has 16 residues. V shed 4 bases, J shed 1 base, and the junction held 7 bases outside the gene matches. Looked up from germline, CDR1 is MNHNY and CDR2 is SVGAGI (reference sequence).

This sequence joins TRBV25-1 and TRBJ2-1; a weak D match, TRBD1 (6 bases). CDR1 and CDR2 (germline): MGHDK, SYGVNS. The V end was cut by 0 bases, the J end by 4 bases, with 13 bases between. The CDR3 sequence is 16 residues long. CDR3 sequence: CASSEYTQGTYNEQFF. For the CDR3, the DNA is TGTGCCAGCAGTGAATATACGCAGGGGACGTACAATGAGCAGTTCTTC.

The rearrangement links TRBV9 to TRBJ1-3, with 8 bases lining up with TRBD1. Germline lookup yields CDR1 SGDLS and CDR2 YYNGEE. The J segment lost 2 bases and the V segment lost 3 bases, leaving 1 base of the junction unmatched. The length of the CDR3 is 14 residues. In DNA form, the CDR3 reads TGTGCCAGCAGCGCGACAGGGGCTGGAAACACCATATATTTT. It yields the protein CASSATGAGNTIYF.

This chain uses TRBV4-3 with TRBJ1-5; no clear D. Germline V CDR1 and CDR2: LGHNA, YSLEER. The CDR3 is 15 amino acids. The ends were cut back, 0 bases at V and 3 bases at J, with 9 bases in the middle. The CDR3 region has the DNA TGCGCCAGCAGCCAAGACGGCCAGGACAATCAGCCCCAGCATTTT. Translation gives CASSQDGQDNQPQHF.

The genes are TRBV30 and TRBJ1-1; TRBD1 might be the D (5 bases). The CDR3 loop spans 11 amino acids. CDR1 GTSNPN and CDR2 SVGIG come from the germline V gene (reference sequence). V dropped 2 bases and J dropped 11 bases, with 12 bases sitting between them. The CDR3 coding sequence is TGTGCCTGGAGTTGGACACGTCTCGCTTTCTTT. Protein: CAWSWTRLAFF.

This clone was seen only a few times. This chain links TRBV5-1 with TRBJ2-7, with a tentative D call TRBD1 (6 bases). This CDR3 is 12 amino acids long. From germline, CDR1 is SGHRS and CDR2 YFSETQ. Trimming shortened V by 4 bases and J by 6 bases, and 11 bases separated the two germline ends. In DNA, the CDR3 is TGCGCCAGCAGCACAGGGTCAGTCGAGCAGTACTTC. Amino acid sequence: CASSTGSVEQYF.

For the CDR3, the DNA is TGTGCCAGCAGTTTATCGACTAGCCGCCGTGTAGGGCAGTTCTTC. Protein sequence: CASSLSTSRRVGQFF. This chain uses TRBV28 with TRBJ2-1; the match to TRBD2 covers 7 bases. The germline V gene encodes CDR1 MDHEN and CDR2 SYDVKM. Trimming at V came to 1 base and at J to 12 bases, leaving 12 bases not matched to a gene. The CDR3 is 15 residues long.

The chain joins TRBV6-5 to TRBJ1-1, with 9 bases fitting TRBD1. The V gene's germline CDR1 is MNHEY and CDR2 SVGAGI. V dropped 2 bases and J dropped 4; count of bases not matched to a gene: 2. There are 14 residues in the CDR3. This CDR3 reads CASSYRQGGTEAFF. The CDR3 nucleotides read TGTGCCAGCAGTTACCGACAGGGGGGCACTGAAGCTTTCTTT.

The chain uses TRBV5-4 and TRBJ2-3; TRBD1 aligns across 9 bases. The CDR3 totals 14 residues. CDR1 is SGHNT and CDR2 is YYREEE in the germline V gene (reference sequence). Germline trimming cut 4 bases from V and 2 bases from J; bases unmatched to any gene: 2. CDR3 amino acids: CASSQQGATDTQYF. Written as DNA, the CDR3 is TGTGCCAGCAGCCAACAGGGGGCCACAGATACGCAGTATTTT.

The rearrangement joins TRBV19 to TRBJ1-5; maybe TRBD1 (6 bases). Germline V gene sequence: CDR1 LNHDA, CDR2 SQIVND (reference sequence). Trimming shortened V by 9 bases and J by 1 base, and 7 bases separated the two germline ends. The CDR3 is 12 amino acids. This chain's CDR3 is CASTGSNQPQHF. The CDR3 DNA is TGTGCCAGCACAGGGAGCAATCAGCCCCAGCATTTT. Using reference TRBV19 and TRBJ1-5 for the parts outside the CDR3, the full variable domain is DGGITQSPKYLFRKEGQNVTLSCEQNLNHDAMYWYRQDPGQGLRLIYYSQIVNDFQKGDIAEGYSVSREKKESFPLTVTSAQKNPTAFYLCASTGSNQPQHFGDGTRLSIL.

The chain carries TRBV2 and TRBJ1-4, with D uncertain. The V end was cut by 6 bases, the J end by 6 bases, with 8 bases between. Germline V gene data show CDR1 as SNHLY and CDR2 as FYNNEI. CDR3 size: 12 residues. The CDR3 here is CASRSPDEKLFF. CDR3 sequence (DNA): TGTGCCAGCAGGAGCCCCGATGAAAAACTGTTTTTT.

Turning to this clone: At the DNA level, this CDR3 is encoded by other sequences in the same sample as well. The chain joins TRBV30 to TRBJ1-5; 7 positions agree with TRBD1. Germline CDR1 is GTSNPN and CDR2 is SVGIG (reference sequence). Trimming cost V 2 bases and J 2 bases; bases outside gene matches: 3. This CDR3 is built from 14 residues. The CDR3: CAWSRQGGNQPQHF. For the CDR3, the DNA is TGTGCCTGGAGTAGACAGGGCGGCAATCAGCCCCAGCATTTT.